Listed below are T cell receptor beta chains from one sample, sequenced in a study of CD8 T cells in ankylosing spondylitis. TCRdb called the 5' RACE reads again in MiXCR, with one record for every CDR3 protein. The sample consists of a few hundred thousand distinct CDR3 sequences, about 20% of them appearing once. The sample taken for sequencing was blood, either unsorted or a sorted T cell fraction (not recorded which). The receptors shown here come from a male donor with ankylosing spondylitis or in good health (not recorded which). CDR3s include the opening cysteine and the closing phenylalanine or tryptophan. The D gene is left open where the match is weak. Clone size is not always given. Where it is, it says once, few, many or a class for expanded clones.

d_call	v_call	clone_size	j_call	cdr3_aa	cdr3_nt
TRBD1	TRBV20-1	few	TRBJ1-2	CSARPPPGTGESYTF	TGCAGTGCTAGACCCCCCCCGGGGACAGGGGAGAGCTACACCTTC
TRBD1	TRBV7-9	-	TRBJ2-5	CASSFGGQGEETQYF	TGTGCCAGCAGCTTCGGGGGACAGGGAGAGGAGACCCAGTACTTC
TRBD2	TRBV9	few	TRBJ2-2	CASSDPSGVDTGELFF	TGTGCCAGCAGCGACCCTAGCGGGGTCGACACCGGGGAGCTGTTTTTT
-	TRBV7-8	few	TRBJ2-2	CASSLAWSLDPGELFF	TGTGCCAGCAGCTTAGCCTGGTCCCTCGACCCCGGGGAGCTGTTTTTT
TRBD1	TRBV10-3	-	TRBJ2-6	CAISESFGTGAFVGANVLTF	TGTGCCATCAGTGAGTCTTTTGGGACAGGGGCCTTTGTTGGGGCCAACGTCCTGACTTTC
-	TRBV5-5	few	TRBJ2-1	CASTEEGGRPWNEQFF	TGTGCCAGCACCGAAGAAGGGGGACGGCCTTGGAATGAGCAGTTCTTC
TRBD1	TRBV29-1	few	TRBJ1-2	CSVEDGQGLNYGYTF	TGCAGCGTTGAAGATGGACAGGGGTTAAACTATGGCTACACCTTC
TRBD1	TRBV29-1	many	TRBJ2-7	CSVQGAYEQYF	TGCAGCGTTCAGGGGGCCTACGAGCAGTACTTC
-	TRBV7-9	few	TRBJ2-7	CASSFGSLEQYF	TGTGCCAGCAGCTTTGGCAGCCTGGAGCAGTACTTC
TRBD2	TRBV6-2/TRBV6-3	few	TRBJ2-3	CASSYGTSGGQPSYTDTQYF	TGTGCCAGCAGTTACGGGACTAGCGGGGGCCAACCTTCCTACACAGATACGCAGTATTTT
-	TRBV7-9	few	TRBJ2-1	CASSLAVGQGGFNEQFF	TGTGCCAGCAGCTTAGCAGTTGGTCAGGGAGGATTCAATGAGCAGTTCTTC
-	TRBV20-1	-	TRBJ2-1	CSARPRSKGYNEQFF	TGCAGTGCTAGGCCCCGGTCTAAGGGCTACAATGAGCAGTTCTTC
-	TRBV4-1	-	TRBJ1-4	CASRDPRREKLFF	TGCGCCAGCAGGGACCCCCGGAGGGAAAAACTGTTTTTT
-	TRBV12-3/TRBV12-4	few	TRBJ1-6	CASGNSSYNSPLHF	TGTGCCAGCGGCAATAGCTCCTATAATTCACCCCTCCACTTT
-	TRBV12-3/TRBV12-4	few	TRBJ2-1	CASSPWDSLGDGEQFF	TGTGCCAGCAGTCCCTGGGACTCCTTGGGGGATGGTGAGCAGTTCTTC
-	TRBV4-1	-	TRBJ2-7	CASSQGQGYDEQYF	TGCGCCAGCAGCCAAGGGCAGGGTTACGACGAGCAGTACTTC
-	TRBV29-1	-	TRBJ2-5	CSVIIRDNQETQYF	TGCAGCGTTATAATACGGGACAACCAAGAGACCCAGTACTTC
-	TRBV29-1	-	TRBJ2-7	CSVEDNYEQYF	TGCAGCGTGGAGGACAACTACGAGCAGTACTTC
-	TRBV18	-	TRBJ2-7	CASSPDPSLFHEQYF	TGTGCCAGCTCACCGGACCCTTCCTTATTCCACGAGCAGTACTTC
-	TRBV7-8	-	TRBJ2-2	CASSFGGTGGELFF	TGTGCCAGCAGCTTCGGAGGAACGGGCGGGGAGCTGTTTTTT
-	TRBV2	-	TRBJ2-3	CASSAAGGTDTQYF	TGTGCCAGCAGTGCCGCAGGGGGCACAGATACGCAGTATTTT
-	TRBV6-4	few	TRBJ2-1	CASSDSRTDYNEQFF	TGTGCCAGCAGTGACTCTAGGACGGATTACAATGAGCAGTTCTTC